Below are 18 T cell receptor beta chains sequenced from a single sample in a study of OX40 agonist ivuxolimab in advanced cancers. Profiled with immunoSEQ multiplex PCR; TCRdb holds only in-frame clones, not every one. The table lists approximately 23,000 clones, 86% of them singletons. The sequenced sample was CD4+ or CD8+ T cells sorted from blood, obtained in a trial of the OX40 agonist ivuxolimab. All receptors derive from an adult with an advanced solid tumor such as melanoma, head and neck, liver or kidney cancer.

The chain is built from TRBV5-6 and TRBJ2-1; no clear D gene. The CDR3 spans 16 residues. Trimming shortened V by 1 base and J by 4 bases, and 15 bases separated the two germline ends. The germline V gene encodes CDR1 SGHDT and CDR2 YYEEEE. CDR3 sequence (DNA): TGTGCCAGCAGCTTGATGGAAATGGGCAGGTACAATGAGCAGTTCTTC. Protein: CASSLMEMGRYNEQFF.

The CDR3 sequence is CASSQESGINEQFF. The CDR3 region has the DNA TGCGCCAGCAGCCAAGAATCCGGGATTAATGAGCAGTTCTTC. The chain uses TRBV4-1 and TRBJ2-1, with D possibly matching TRBD2 (5 bases). Germline lookup yields CDR1 MGHRA and CDR2 YSYEKL. The CDR3 is 14 amino acids. V lost 0 bases and J 7 bases, leaving 10 bases between the germline ends.

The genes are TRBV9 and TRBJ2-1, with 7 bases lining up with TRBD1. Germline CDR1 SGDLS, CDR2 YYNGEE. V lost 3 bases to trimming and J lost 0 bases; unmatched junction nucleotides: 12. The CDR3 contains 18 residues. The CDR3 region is CASSANLDRPSSYNEQFF. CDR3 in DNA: TGTGCCAGCAGCGCAAATCTGGACAGGCCGAGCTCCTACAATGAGCAGTTCTTC.

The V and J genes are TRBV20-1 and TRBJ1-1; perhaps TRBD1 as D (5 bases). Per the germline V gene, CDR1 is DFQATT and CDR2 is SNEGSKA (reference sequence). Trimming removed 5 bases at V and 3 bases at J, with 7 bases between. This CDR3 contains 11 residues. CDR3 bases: TGCAGTGCTTGGGACTACACTGAAGCTTTCTTT. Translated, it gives CSAWDYTEAFF.

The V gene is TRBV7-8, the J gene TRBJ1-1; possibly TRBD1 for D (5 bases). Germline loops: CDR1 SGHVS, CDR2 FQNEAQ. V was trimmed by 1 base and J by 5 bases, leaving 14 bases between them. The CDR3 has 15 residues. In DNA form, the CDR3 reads TGTGCCAGCAGCTTAGGGGGGGAAGCGGGGACTGAAGCTTTCTTT. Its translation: CASSLGGEAGTEAFF.

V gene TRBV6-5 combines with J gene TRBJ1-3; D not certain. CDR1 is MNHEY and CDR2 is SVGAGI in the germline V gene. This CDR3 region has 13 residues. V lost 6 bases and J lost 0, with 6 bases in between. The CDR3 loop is CASSSNSGNTIYF. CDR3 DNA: TGTGCCAGCAGCAGCAACTCTGGAAACACCATATATTTT.

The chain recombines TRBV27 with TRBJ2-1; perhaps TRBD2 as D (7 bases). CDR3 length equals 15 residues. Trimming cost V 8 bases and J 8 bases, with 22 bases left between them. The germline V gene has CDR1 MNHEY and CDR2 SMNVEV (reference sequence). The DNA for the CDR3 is TGTGCCAGCGGAAACGTGGGGGGGGCAGGGGATGAGCAGTTCTTC. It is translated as CASGNVGGAGDEQFF.

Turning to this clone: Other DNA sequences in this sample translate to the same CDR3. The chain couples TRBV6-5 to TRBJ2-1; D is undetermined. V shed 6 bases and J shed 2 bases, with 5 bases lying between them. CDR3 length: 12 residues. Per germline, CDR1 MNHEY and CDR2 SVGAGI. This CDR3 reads CASSLPYNEQFF. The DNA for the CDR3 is TGTGCCAGCAGCCTTCCCTACAATGAGCAGTTCTTC.

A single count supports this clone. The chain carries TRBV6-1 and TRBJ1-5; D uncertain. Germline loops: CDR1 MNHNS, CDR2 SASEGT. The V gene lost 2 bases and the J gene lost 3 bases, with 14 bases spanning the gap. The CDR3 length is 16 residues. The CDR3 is CASSEWWAAINQPQHF. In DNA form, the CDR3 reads TGTGCCAGCAGTGAATGGTGGGCAGCCATCAATCAGCCCCAGCATTTT.

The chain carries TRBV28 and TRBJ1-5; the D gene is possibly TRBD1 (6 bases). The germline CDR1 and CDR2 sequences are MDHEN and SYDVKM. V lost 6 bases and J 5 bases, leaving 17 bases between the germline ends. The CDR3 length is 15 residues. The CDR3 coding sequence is TGTGCCAGCAGCCAACAGGGTAGTATTTATCAGCCCCAGCATTTT. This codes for CASSQQGSIYQPQHF.

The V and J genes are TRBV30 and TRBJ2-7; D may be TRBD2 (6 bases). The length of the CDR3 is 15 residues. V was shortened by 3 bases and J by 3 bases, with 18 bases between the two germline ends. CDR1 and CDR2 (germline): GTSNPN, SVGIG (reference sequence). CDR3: CAWRDLAGLFYEQYF. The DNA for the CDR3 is TGTGCCTGGAGAGACCTGGCGGGACTTTTCTACGAGCAGTACTTC.

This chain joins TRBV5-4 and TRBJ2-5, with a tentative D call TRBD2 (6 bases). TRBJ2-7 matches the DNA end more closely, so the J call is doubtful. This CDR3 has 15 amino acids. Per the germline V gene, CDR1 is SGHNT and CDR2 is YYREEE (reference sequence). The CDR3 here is CASSWEEGGAYEQYF. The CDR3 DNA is TGTGCCAGCAGCTGGGAGGAGGGTGGGGCCTACGAGCAGTACTTC.

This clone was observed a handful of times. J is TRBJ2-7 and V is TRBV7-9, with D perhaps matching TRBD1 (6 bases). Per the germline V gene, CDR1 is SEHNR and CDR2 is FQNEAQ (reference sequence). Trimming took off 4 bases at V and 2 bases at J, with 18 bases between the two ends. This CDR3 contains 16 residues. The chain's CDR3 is CASSSGRIQGTYEQYF. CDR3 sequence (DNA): TGTGCCAGCAGCTCCGGACGGATCCAGGGGACCTACGAGCAGTACTTC. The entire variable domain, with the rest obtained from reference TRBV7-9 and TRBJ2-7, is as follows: DTGVSQNPRHKITKRGQNVTFRCDPISEHNRLYWYRQTLGQGPEFLTYFQNEAQLEKSRLLSDRFSAERPKGSFSTLEIQRTEQGDSAMYLCASSSGRIQGTYEQYFGPGTRLTVT.

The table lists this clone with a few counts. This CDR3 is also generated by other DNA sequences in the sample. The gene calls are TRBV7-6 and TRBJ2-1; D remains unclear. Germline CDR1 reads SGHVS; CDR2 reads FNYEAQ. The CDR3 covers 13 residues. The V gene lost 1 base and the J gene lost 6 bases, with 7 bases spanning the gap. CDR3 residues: CASSLGLSNEQFF. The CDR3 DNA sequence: TGTGCCAGCAGCTTAGGACTTTCCAATGAGCAGTTCTTC.

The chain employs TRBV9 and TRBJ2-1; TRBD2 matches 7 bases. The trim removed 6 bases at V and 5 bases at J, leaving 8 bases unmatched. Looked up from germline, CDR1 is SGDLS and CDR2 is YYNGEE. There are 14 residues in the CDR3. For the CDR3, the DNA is TGTGCCAGCAAAAGGGAGGGCGGGCACAATGAGCAGTTCTTC. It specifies CASKREGGHNEQFF.

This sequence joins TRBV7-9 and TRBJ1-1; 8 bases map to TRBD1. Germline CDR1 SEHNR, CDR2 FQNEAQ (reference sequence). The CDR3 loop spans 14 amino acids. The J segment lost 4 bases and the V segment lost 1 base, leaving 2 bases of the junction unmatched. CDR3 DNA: TGTGCCAGCAGCTTAGTTCAGGGGGCCACTGAAGCTTTCTTT. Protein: CASSLVQGATEAFF.

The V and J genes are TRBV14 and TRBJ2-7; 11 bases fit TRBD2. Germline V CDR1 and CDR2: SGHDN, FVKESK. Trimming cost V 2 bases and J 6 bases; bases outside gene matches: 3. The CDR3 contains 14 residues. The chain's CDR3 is CASSQRLAGLEQYF. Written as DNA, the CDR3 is TGTGCCAGCAGCCAAAGACTAGCGGGACTCGAGCAGTACTTC.

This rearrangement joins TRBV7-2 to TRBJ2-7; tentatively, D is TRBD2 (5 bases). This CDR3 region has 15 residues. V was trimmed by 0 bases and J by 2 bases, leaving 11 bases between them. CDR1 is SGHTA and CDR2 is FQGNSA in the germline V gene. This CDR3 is CASSLAGAGAYEQYF. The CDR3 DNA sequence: TGTGCCAGCAGCTTAGCGGGAGCAGGTGCCTACGAGCAGTACTTC.